This TCR beta chain is drawn from a study of PD-1 blockade in mismatch repair-deficient tumors. Study-level background: All were previously treated, progressing patients with around eleven mismatch repair-deficient cancer types.

PCR or immunohistochemistry showed mismatch repair deficiency in every enrolled patient. Per the germline V gene, CDR1 is SGDLS and CDR2 is YYNGEE. Trimming took 0 bases from V and 7 from J; bases not matched to a gene: 14. This CDR3 region has 17 residues. Assay: immunoSEQ multiplex PCR; the TCRdb copy retains only in-frame clones and omits some. The sample holds around 25,000 clones; 84% are singletons and the top ten take under 3.5%. The sequencing used PBMCs, collected before pembrolizumab treatment. The chain joins TRBV9 to TRBJ2-5; 8 bases are a match to TRBD2. This sequence originates from an adult with mismatch repair-deficient cancer. The CDR3 loop reads CASSVGGGRTSLGTQYF. DNA for the CDR3: TGTGCCAGCAGCGTAGGCGGGGGGAGAACTAGCCTTGGGACCCAGTACTTC.